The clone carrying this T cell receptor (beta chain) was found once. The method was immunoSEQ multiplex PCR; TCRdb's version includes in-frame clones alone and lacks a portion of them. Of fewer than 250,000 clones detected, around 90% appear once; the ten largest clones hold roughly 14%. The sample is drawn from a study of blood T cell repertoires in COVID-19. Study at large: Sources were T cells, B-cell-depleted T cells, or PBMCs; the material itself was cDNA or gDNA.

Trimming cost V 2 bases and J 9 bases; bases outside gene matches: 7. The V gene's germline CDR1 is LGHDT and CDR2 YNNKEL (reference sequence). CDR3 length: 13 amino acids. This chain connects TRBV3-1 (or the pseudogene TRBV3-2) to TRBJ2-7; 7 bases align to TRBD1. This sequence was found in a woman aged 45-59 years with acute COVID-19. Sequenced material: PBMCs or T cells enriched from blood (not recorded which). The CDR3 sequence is CASSQPGGRGQYF. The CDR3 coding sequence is TGTGCCAGCAGCCAACCAGGGGGTCGGGGGCAGTACTTC.